The subject of this entry is one T cell receptor (beta chain). This record comes from a study of blood T cell repertoires in COVID-19. Background on the study: Material from acute and convalescent COVID-19 was sourced from the United States, Italy and Spain.

Germline lookup yields CDR1 SGHAT and CDR2 FQNNGV. Trimming left V 5 bases short and J 3 bases short, with 13 bases between. CDR3 length: 15 residues. Profiling relied on immunoSEQ multiplex PCR, and the TCRdb table lists in-frame clones only, not all of them. The sample carries around 270,000 clones, roughly 84% recorded once. V gene TRBV11-2 combines with J gene TRBJ1-4, with no clear D. This TCR was sampled from a woman in her thirties or forties who had recovered from COVID-19. Sequencing was carried out using peripheral blood. The CDR3 loop reads CASSVGVGSNEKLFF. The CDR3 DNA reads TGTGCCAGCAGCGTAGGCGTGGGCTCTAATGAAAAACTGTTTTTT. Supplemented by reference TRBV11-2 and TRBJ1-4, the full variable domain reads EAGVAQSPRYKIIEKRQSVAFWCNPISGHATLYWYQQILGQGPKLLIQFQNNGVVDDSQLPKDRFSAERLKGVDSTLKIQPAKLEDSAVYLCASSVGVGSNEKLFFGSGTQLSVL.